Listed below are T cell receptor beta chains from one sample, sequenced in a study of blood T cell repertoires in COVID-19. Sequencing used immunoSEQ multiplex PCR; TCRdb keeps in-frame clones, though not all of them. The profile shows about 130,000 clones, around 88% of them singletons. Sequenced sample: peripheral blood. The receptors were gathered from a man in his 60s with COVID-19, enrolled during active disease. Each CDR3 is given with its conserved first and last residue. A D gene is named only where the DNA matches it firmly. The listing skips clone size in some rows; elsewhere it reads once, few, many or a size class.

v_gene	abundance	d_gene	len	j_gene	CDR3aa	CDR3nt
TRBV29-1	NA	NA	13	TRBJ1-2	CSVEGVDTPGYTF	TGCAGCGTTGAAGGGGTTGACACCCCGGGCTACACCTTC
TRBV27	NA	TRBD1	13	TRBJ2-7	CASSLTGDYEQYF	TGTGCCAGCAGTTTAACAGGGGACTACGAGCAGTACTTC
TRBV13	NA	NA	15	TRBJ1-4	CASSSYRDLNEKLFF	TGTGCCAGCAGCTCCTACAGGGATTTAAATGAAAAACTGTTTTTT
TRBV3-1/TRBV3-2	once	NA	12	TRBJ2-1	CASSQEGGEQFF	TGTGCCAGCAGCCAGGAGGGTGGTGAGCAGTTCTTC
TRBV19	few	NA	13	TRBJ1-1	CASKNPGGAEAFF	TGTGCCAGTAAAAATCCGGGGGGTGCTGAAGCTTTCTTT
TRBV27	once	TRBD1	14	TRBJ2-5	CASSLRTGEETQYF	TGTGCCAGCAGTTTGAGGACAGGGGAGGAGACCCAGTACTTC
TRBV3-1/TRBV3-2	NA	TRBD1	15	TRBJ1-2	CASSLSGQGARGYTF	TGTGCCAGCAGCCTCTCGGGACAGGGGGCGCGAGGCTACACCTTC
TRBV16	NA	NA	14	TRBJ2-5	CASSQTTGSGTQYF	TGTGCCAGCAGCCAGACAACAGGGTCAGGGACCCAGTACTTC
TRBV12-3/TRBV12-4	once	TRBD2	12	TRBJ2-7	CASRGGSQGKYF	TGTGCCAGCAGGGGGGGGTCACAAGGGAAGTACTTC
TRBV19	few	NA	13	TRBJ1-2	CASSIKGVGGYTF	TGTGCCAGTAGTATAAAAGGCGTGGGCGGCTACACCTTC
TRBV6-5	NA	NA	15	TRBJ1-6	CASRRSEGGPSPLHF	TGTGCTTCCCGACGCTCCGAGGGGGGGCCTTCACCCCTCCACTTT
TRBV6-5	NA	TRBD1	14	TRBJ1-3	CASRQGGSGNTIYF	TGTGCCAGTCGACAGGGAGGCTCTGGAAACACCATATATTTT
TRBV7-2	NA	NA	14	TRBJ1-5	CASSLFAVNQPQHF	TGTGCCAGCAGCTTGTTTGCAGTCAATCAGCCCCAGCATTTT
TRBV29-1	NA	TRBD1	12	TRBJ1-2	CSVSGTGNGYTF	TGCAGCGTTTCAGGGACAGGGAATGGCTACACCTTC
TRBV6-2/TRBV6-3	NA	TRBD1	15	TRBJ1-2	CASTPPRGQIYGYTF	TGTGCCAGCACCCCCCCCCGGGGACAGATCTATGGCTACACCTTC
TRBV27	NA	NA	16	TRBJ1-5	CASRSFRKGINQPQHF	TGTGCCAGCAGATCGTTCCGGAAGGGGATCAATCAGCCCCAGCATTTT
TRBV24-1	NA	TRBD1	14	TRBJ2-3	CATSESGGTDTQYF	TGTGCCACCAGTGAATCAGGGGGAACAGATACGCAGTATTTT
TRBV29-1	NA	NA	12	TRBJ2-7	CSVPGERNEQYF	TGCAGCGTTCCGGGTGAAAGGAACGAGCAGTACTTC
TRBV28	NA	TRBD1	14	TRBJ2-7	CASIFGTGGYEQYF	TGTGCCAGCATCTTTGGGACAGGGGGCTACGAGCAGTACTTC
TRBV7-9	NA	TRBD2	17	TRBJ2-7	CASSSGLADRSSYEQYF	TGTGCCAGCAGCTCAGGACTAGCGGATAGGAGCTCCTACGAGCAGTACTTC
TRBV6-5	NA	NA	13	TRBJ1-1	CASTNAGVTEAFF	TGTGCCAGCACGAATGCAGGGGTCACTGAAGCTTTCTTT
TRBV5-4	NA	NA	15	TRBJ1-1	CASSLGHPSNTEAFF	TGTGCCAGCAGCCTAGGACACCCTTCGAACACTGAAGCTTTCTTT
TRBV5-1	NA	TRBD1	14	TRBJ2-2	CASSVTGATGELFF	TGCGCCAGCAGCGTGACAGGGGCAACCGGGGAGCTGTTTTTT
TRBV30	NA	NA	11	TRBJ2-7	CAWSTGSEQYF	TGTGCCTGGAGTACAGGGTCCGAGCAGTACTTC
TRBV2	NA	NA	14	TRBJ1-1	CASSEVVLNTEAFF	TGTGCCAGCAGTGAAGTAGTACTGAACACTGAAGCTTTCTTT
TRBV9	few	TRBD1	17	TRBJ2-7	CASSVGGWGQGDNEQYF	TGTGCCAGCAGCGTAGGAGGTTGGGGACAGGGGGATAACGAGCAGTACTTC
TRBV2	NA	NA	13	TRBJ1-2	CASSPGGDYGYTF	TGTGCCAGCAGCCCTGGCGGCGACTATGGCTACACCTTC
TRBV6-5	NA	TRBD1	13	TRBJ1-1	CASSFQGGAEAFF	TGTGCCAGCAGTTTTCAGGGGGGCGCTGAAGCTTTCTTT
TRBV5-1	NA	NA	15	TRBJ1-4	CASSLRGLTNEKLFF	TGCGCCAGCAGCTTGAGGGGGTTAACTAATGAAAAACTGTTTTTT
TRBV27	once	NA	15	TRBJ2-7	CASSLSPSGFYEQYF	TGTGCCAGCAGTTTAAGCCCCTCAGGCTTCTACGAGCAGTACTTC
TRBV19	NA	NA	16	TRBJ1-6	CASSFLSGANNSPLHF	TGTGCCAGTAGTTTTTTATCTGGGGCTAACAATTCACCCCTCCACTTT
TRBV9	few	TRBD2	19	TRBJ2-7	CASSVGAGTSGGKTYEQYF	TGTGCCAGCAGCGTAGGGGCCGGGACTAGCGGGGGGAAGACCTACGAGCAGTACTTC
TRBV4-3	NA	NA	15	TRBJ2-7	CASSQGTASSYEQYF	TGCGCCAGCAGCCAAGGGACTGCGAGCTCCTACGAGCAGTACTTC
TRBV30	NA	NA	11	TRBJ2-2	CAWAGTGELFF	TGTGCCTGGGCAGGGACCGGGGAGCTGTTTTTT
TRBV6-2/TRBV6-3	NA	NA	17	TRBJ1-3	CASSYTAPGGAGNTIYF	TGTGCCAGCAGTTACACCGCCCCCGGGGGAGCTGGAAACACCATATATTTT
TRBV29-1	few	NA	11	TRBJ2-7	CSVGSSYEQYF	TGCAGCGTCGGGTCCTCCTACGAGCAGTACTTC
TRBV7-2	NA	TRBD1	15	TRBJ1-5	CASSSDRGAGKPQHF	TGTGCCAGCAGTTCAGACAGGGGGGCCGGAAAACCCCAGCATTTT
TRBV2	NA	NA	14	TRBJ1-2	CASSESGGHYGYTF	TGTGCCAGCAGTGAATCGGGGGGCCACTATGGCTACACCTTC
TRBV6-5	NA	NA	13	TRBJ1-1	CASSLVRGTEAFF	TGTGCCAGCAGTTTAGTCAGGGGAACTGAAGCTTTCTTT
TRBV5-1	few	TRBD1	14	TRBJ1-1	CASSRGQGAHEAFF	TGCGCCAGCAGCCGGGGACAGGGGGCCCATGAAGCTTTCTTT
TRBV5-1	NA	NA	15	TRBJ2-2	CASSYDQGGAGELFF	TGCGCCAGCAGCTATGACCAGGGGGGAGCCGGGGAGCTGTTTTTT
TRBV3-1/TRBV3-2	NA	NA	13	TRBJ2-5	CAARWSGVETQYF	TGTGCTGCGCGGTGGTCGGGTGTAGAGACCCAGTACTTC
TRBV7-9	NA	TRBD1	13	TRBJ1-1	CASSIQGALRAFF	TGTGCCAGCAGCATTCAGGGGGCACTGAGAGCTTTCTTT
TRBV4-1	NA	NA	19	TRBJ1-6	CASSQGVRRTNSGNSPLHF	TGCGCCAGCAGCCAAGGCGTGCGTCGGACAAACTCGGGTAATTCACCCCTCCACTTT
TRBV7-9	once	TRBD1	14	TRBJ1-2	CASSPAGTGVGYTF	TGTGCCAGCAGCCCGGCCGGGACAGGGGTCGGCTACACCTTC
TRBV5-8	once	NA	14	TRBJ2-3	CASSQDSQTDTQYF	TGTGCCAGCAGCCAGGACAGCCAAACAGATACGCAGTATTTT